These 4 T cell receptor beta chains originate from one sample sequenced in a study of shared clonotypes between healthy human individuals. Method: immunoSEQ multiplex PCR; TCRdb's copy keeps in-frame clones and lacks some. The profile shows under 2,500,000 clones, more than 90% of them singletons. The sequencing input was naive CD4+ T cells sorted from blood. Indicated subset: CD45RA+ positively selected. The source is a man aged 18-30 years in good health.

The V and J genes are TRBV4-1 and TRBJ2-5, with D perhaps TRBD2 (6 bases). The V gene's germline CDR1 is MGHRA and CDR2 YSYEKL. The CDR3 is made up of 20 amino acids. The germline V and J ends were trimmed by 0 bases and 7 bases, with 30 bases remaining between them. CDR3 DNA: TGCGCCAGCAGCCAAGATCCTACCGTAATCAAGGACCCCTTAGCGGCGACCCAGTACTTC. The encoded protein is CASSQDPTVIKDPLAATQYF.

The J gene is TRBJ1-5, the V gene TRBV9, with a tentative D call TRBD1 (5 bases). Trimming took 0 bases from V and 4 from J, leaving 11 bases between them. Germline CDR1 reads SGDLS; CDR2 reads YYNGEE. The CDR3 length is 15 residues. This CDR3 reads CASSVAGQDNQPQHF. Here the CDR3 DNA reads TGTGCCAGCAGCGTAGCAGGGCAGGATAATCAGCCCCAGCATTTT.

The CDR3 protein is CAISESAIAGPYEQYF. DNA for the CDR3: TGTGCCATCAGTGAGTCCGCTATAGCGGGACCCTACGAGCAGTACTTC. The chain recombines TRBV10-3 with TRBJ2-7; 8 positions agree with TRBD2. V trimming: 0 bases; J trimming: 2 bases; junction bases outside the gene matches: 6. The CDR3 is made up of 16 amino acids. Looked up from germline, CDR1 is ENHRY and CDR2 is SYGVKD.

This sequence joins TRBV28 and TRBJ1-5, with D possibly TRBD1 on 6 matching bases. CDR3 size: 13 residues. V lost 10 bases and J 4 bases, leaving 14 bases between the germline ends. The germline gives CDR1 MDHEN, CDR2 SYDVKM. The CDR3 here is CATSGGKNQPQHF. In DNA, the CDR3 is TGTGCCACCTCGGGGGGCAAGAATCAGCCCCAGCATTTT.